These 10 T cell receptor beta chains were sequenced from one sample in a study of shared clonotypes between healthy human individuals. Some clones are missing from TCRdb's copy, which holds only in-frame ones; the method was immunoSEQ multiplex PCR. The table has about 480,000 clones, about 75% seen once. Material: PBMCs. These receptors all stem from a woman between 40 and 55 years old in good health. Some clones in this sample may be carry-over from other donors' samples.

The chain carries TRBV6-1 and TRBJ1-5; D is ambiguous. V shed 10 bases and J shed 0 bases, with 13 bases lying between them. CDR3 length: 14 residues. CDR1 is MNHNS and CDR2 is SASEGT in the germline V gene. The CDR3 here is CATRTWDSNQPQHF. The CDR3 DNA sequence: TGTGCCACCAGGACGTGGGATAGCAATCAGCCCCAGCATTTT.

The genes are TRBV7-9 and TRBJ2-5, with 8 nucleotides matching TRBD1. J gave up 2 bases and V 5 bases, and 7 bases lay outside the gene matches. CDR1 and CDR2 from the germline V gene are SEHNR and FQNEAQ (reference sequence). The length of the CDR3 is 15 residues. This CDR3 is CASSPRGLGQETQYF. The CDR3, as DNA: TGTGCCAGCAGCCCCAGGGGGCTAGGGCAAGAGACCCAGTACTTC.

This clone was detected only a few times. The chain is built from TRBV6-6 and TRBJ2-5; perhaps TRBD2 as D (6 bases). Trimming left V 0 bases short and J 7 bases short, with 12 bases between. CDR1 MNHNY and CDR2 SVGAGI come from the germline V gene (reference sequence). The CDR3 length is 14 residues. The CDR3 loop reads CASSYSQTGGTQYF. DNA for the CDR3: TGTGCCAGCAGTTACTCTCAAACCGGGGGGACCCAGTACTTC.

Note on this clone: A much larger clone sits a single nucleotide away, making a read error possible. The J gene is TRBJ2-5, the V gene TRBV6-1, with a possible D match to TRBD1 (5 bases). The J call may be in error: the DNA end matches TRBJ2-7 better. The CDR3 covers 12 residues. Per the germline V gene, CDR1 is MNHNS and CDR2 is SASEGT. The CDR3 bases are TGTGCCAGCAGTGATCAGGGATACGAGCAGTACTTC. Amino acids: CASSDQGYEQYF.

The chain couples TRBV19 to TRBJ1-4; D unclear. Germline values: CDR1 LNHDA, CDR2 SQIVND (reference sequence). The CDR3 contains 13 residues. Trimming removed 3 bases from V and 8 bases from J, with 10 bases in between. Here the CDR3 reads CASSIPFGEKLFF. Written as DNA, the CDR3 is TGTGCCAGTAGTATCCCTTTTGGGGAAAAACTGTTTTTT. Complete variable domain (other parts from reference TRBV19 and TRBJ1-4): DGGITQSPKYLFRKEGQNVTLSCEQNLNHDAMYWYRQDPGQGLRLIYYSQIVNDFQKGDIAEGYSVSREKKESFPLTVTSAQKNPTAFYLCASSIPFGEKLFFGSGTQLSVL.

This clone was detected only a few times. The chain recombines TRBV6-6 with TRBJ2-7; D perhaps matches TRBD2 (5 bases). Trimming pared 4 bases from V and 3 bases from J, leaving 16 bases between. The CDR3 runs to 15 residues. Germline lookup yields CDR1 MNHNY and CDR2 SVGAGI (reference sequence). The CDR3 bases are TGTGCCAGCAGTTCCTCGGACTCCCCCTACTACGAGCAGTACTTC. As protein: CASSSSDSPYYEQYF.

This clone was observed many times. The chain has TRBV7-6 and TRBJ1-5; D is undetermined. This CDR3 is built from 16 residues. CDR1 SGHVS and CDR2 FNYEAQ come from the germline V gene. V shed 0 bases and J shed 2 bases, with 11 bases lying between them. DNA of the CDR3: TGTGCCAGCAGCTTAGCCCCGGGTTGGGGCAATCAGCCCCAGCATTTT. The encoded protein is CASSLAPGWGNQPQHF.

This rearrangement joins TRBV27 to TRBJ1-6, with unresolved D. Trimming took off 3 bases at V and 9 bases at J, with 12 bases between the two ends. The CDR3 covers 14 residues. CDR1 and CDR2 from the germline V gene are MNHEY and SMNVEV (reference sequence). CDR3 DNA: TGTGCCAGCAGTTTTTTGGCCTACGGTTCACCCCTCCACTTT. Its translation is CASSFLAYGSPLHF.

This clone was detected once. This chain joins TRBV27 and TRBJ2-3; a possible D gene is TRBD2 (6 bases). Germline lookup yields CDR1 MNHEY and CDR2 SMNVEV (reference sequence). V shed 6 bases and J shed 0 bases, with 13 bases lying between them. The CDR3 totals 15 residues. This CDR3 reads CASSPTSWSTDTQYF. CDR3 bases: TGTGCCAGCAGCCCGACTAGTTGGAGCACAGATACGCAGTATTTT.

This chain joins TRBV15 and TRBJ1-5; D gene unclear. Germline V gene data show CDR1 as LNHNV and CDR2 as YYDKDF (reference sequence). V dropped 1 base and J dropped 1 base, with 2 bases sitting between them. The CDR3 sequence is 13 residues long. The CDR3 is CATSRVSNQPQHF. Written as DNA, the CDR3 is TGTGCCACCAGCAGAGTAAGCAATCAGCCCCAGCATTTT. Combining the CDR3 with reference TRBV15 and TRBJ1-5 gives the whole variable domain DAMVIQNPRYQVTQFGKPVTLSCSQTLNHNVMYWYQQKSSQAPKLLFHYYDKDFNNEADTPDNFQSRRPNTSFCFLDIRSPGLGDTAMYLCATSRVSNQPQHFGDGTRLSIL.